A single sample gave rise to the 21 T cell receptor beta chains below, sequenced in a study of untreated major depressive disorder. Generated by immunoSEQ multiplex PCR, the TCRdb table keeps only in-frame clones and is missing some. This repertoire shows about 21,000 clones, just under 90% found once; its top ten account for approximately 0.45%. The sample comprised CD4+ T cells from PBMCs. The receptors shown here come from a woman aged 40-49 years in good health.

V and J are TRBV19 and TRBJ2-2; no definite D call. Trimming took off 6 bases at V and 0 bases at J, with 17 bases between the two ends. The germline V gene encodes CDR1 LNHDA and CDR2 SQIVND (reference sequence). The CDR3 has 17 amino acids. The CDR3 protein is CASSLPLGRSNTGELFF. The CDR3 DNA reads TGTGCCAGTAGCCTCCCCCTGGGAAGGTCGAACACCGGGGAGCTGTTTTTT. Full variable domain (outside the CDR3, taken from reference TRBV19 and TRBJ2-2): DGGITQSPKYLFRKEGQNVTLSCEQNLNHDAMYWYRQDPGQGLRLIYYSQIVNDFQKGDIAEGYSVSREKKESFPLTVTSAQKNPTAFYLCASSLPLGRSNTGELFFGEGSRLTVL.

This chain uses TRBV28 with TRBJ1-2; 9 positions agree with TRBD1. The CDR3 has 14 residues. The V gene end was trimmed by 6 bases and the J gene end by 6 bases; junction bases not matched to a gene: 8. Germline CDR1 MDHEN, CDR2 SYDVKM. The DNA of the CDR3 is TGTGCCAGCAGGAGTCCCGGGACAGGGAATGGCTACACCTTC. It is translated as CASRSPGTGNGYTF.

The V call is TRBV5-1, the J call TRBJ2-2, with 8 bases identical to TRBD1. Trimming at V came to 0 bases and at J to 3 bases, leaving 4 bases not matched to a gene. CDR1 SGHRS and CDR2 YFSETQ come from the germline V gene. The CDR3 totals 16 residues. CDR3 protein: CASSLAAGQDTGELFF. DNA for the CDR3: TGCGCCAGCAGCTTGGCGGCGGGACAGGACACCGGGGAGCTGTTTTTT.

The chain carries TRBV29-1 and TRBJ2-5; no definite D call. This CDR3 is built from 13 residues. Germline V gene data show CDR1 as SQVTM and CDR2 as ANQGSEA. V gave up 4 bases and J gave up 2 bases, with 11 bases separating them. This CDR3 reads CSVALGSQETQYF. CDR3 sequence (DNA): TGCAGCGTTGCTTTGGGGTCGCAAGAGACCCAGTACTTC.

This sequence joins TRBV14 and TRBJ2-5; D not certain. V lost 0 bases to trimming and J lost 0 bases, with 5 bases between them. CDR3 size: 14 residues. Germline CDR1 SGHDN, CDR2 FVKESK. The CDR3 coding sequence is TGTGCCAGCAGCCAAGATTACTACCAAGAGACCCAGTACTTC. The encoded protein is CASSQDYYQETQYF.

This sequence joins TRBV6-5 and TRBJ2-3; D perhaps matches TRBD1 (6 bases). Trimming took 6 bases from V and 1 from J, leaving 14 bases between them. The CDR3 runs to 15 residues. CDR1 and CDR2 from the germline V gene are MNHEY and SVGAGI. The CDR3 here is CASRDQGFGTDTQYF. CDR3 DNA sequence: TGTGCCAGCAGGGACCAGGGGTTTGGCACAGATACGCAGTATTTT.

The chain employs TRBV4-2 and TRBJ2-5; D gene uncertain. The CDR3 runs 14 residues. Germline V gene sequence: CDR1 LGHNA, CDR2 YNFKEQ. V was trimmed by 1 base and J by 1 base, leaving 7 bases between them. The DNA of the CDR3 is TGTGCCAGCAGCCAAGGAGGTAGCCAAGAGACCCAGTACTTC. The encoded protein is CASSQGGSQETQYF.

This sequence joins TRBV18 and TRBJ2-5; D is unclear. Germline assignment: CDR1 KGHSH and CDR2 LQKENI. The CDR3 extends over 13 amino acids. Trimming shortened V by 6 bases and J by 5 bases, and 13 bases separated the two germline ends. The CDR3 nucleotides read TGTGCCAGCTCCCCTCGGACCGGGGAGACCCAGTACTTC. Translated, it gives CASSPRTGETQYF.

The rearrangement joins TRBV5-6 to TRBJ2-7; D gene uncertain. Looked up from germline, CDR1 is SGHDT and CDR2 is YYEEEE. This CDR3 is built from 11 residues. V was cut by 0 bases and J by 6 bases, with 4 bases left in between. The CDR3 bases are TGTGCCAGCAGCTTGGCAACCGAGCAGTACTTC. As protein: CASSLATEQYF.

The chain is built from TRBV29-1 and TRBJ2-7; D not certain. Germline CDR1 SQVTM, CDR2 ANQGSEA. The CDR3 is 16 residues long. V was cut by 5 bases and J by 1 base, with 21 bases left in between. This chain's CDR3 is CSVPALHGRNSYEQYF. In nucleotides, the CDR3 is TGCAGCGTTCCTGCGCTTCACGGACGAAATTCCTACGAGCAGTACTTC.

This chain connects TRBV7-2 to TRBJ1-3, with D possibly TRBD1 on 6 matching bases. Germline CDR1 and CDR2: SGHTA and FQGNSA. There are 16 residues in the CDR3. V was cut by 5 bases and J by 4 bases, with 18 bases left in between. The chain's CDR3 is CASSEGGGRRGNTIYF. DNA of the CDR3: TGTGCCAGCAGCGAGGGCGGGGGGCGACGCGGAAACACCATATATTTT.

The CDR3 nucleotides are TGCGCCAGCAGCTTGGCGGAGGGGGCTGAAGCTTTCTTT. This gives the protein CASSLAEGAEAFF. The V and J genes are TRBV5-1 and TRBJ1-1; weak D call: TRBD1 (6 bases). Germline CDR1 and CDR2: SGHRS and YFSETQ. V was clipped by 0 bases and J by 6 bases, with 9 bases between them. The CDR3 extends over 13 amino acids. Using reference TRBV5-1 and TRBJ1-1 for the parts outside the CDR3, the full variable domain is KAGVTQTPRYLIKTRGQQVTLSCSPISGHRSVSWYQQTPGQGLQFLFEYFSETQRNKGNFPGRFSGRQFSNSRSEMNVSTLELGDSALYLCASSLAEGAEAFFGQGTRLTVV.

The J gene is TRBJ2-5, the V gene TRBV28; D gene uncertain. This CDR3 region has 13 residues. Germline CDR1 and CDR2: MDHEN and SYDVKM. Trimming took off 4 bases at V and 12 bases at J, with 18 bases between the two ends. The CDR3: CASSSTRAQREYF. CDR3 DNA sequence: TGTGCCAGCAGTTCCACCCGGGCCCAAAGGGAGTACTTC. The whole variable domain, filled in from reference TRBV28 and TRBJ2-5, reads DVKVTQSSRYLVKRTGEKVFLECVQDMDHENMFWYRQDPGLGLRLIYFSYDVKMKEKGDIPEGYSVSREKKERFSLILESASTNQTSMYLCASSSTRAQREYFGPGTRLLVL.

The J gene is TRBJ2-1, the V gene TRBV7-9; 7 bases match TRBD1. Germline CDR1 and CDR2: SEHNR and FQNEAQ (reference sequence). This CDR3 region has 15 residues. V shed 1 base, J shed 3 bases, and the junction held 3 bases outside the gene matches. This chain's CDR3 is CASSLGQGNYNEQFF. CDR3 in DNA: TGTGCCAGCAGCTTAGGACAGGGTAACTACAATGAGCAGTTCTTC.

This rearrangement joins TRBV28 to TRBJ1-5; D might be TRBD1 (6 bases). Germline V lookup: CDR1 MDHEN, CDR2 SYDVKM. Between the trimmed V and J ends, which lost 2 bases and 2 bases, there was a span of 10 bases. CDR3 length: 15 residues. The CDR3 nucleotides are TGTGCCAGCAGTTTACTACAGGGAGGCAATCAGCCCCAGCATTTT. Encoded protein: CASSLLQGGNQPQHF.

This chain uses TRBV2 with TRBJ1-1; D gene ambiguous. Trimming removed 6 bases at V and 11 bases at J, with 13 bases between. The CDR3 is 11 amino acids. Germline CDR1 SNHLY, CDR2 FYNNEI. CDR3 DNA sequence: TGTGCCAGCAGATATGAGGTGGAGGCTTTCTTT. Protein product: CASRYEVEAFF.

The V and J genes are TRBV10-3 and TRBJ1-6, with 8 bases lining up with TRBD1. The junction had 9 bases not matched to a gene; V was cut back by 10 bases and J by 10 bases. Germline CDR1 and CDR2: ENHRY and SYGVKD. The length of the CDR3 is 13 residues. The CDR3, as DNA: TGTGCCACCCAGACAGGGGTCGGCTCACCCCTCCACTTT. It encodes CATQTGVGSPLHF.

The CDR3 DNA follows: TGTGCCAGCAGTTGGGACAGGGATGAAAAACTGTTTTTT. This gives the protein CASSWDRDEKLFF. The chain combines TRBV27 with TRBJ1-4, with 9 bases fitting TRBD1. Germline lookup yields CDR1 MNHEY and CDR2 SMNVEV (reference sequence). Trimming cost V 4 bases and J 6 bases; bases outside gene matches: 0. This CDR3 comprises 13 residues.

The V call is TRBV28, the J call TRBJ1-6; D call uncertain. V was shortened by 3 bases and J by 3 bases, with 18 bases between the two germline ends. The CDR3 is 18 residues long. Germline CDR1 MDHEN, CDR2 SYDVKM. CDR3 in amino acids: CASSLGGSGSHYNSPLHF. CDR3 sequence (DNA): TGTGCCAGCAGTTTGGGTGGGTCGGGGTCCCACTATAATTCACCCCTCCACTTT.

The chain is built from TRBV10-1 and TRBJ2-2, with 9 nucleotides matching TRBD2. CDR1 is WNHNN and CDR2 is SYGVQD in the germline V gene (reference sequence). CDR3 length equals 16 residues. V dropped 5 bases and J dropped 4; count of bases not matched to a gene: 8. The CDR3 region is CASSPFSGSGTGELFF. DNA for the CDR3: TGCGCCAGCAGTCCTTTTAGCGGGAGCGGCACCGGGGAGCTGTTTTTT.

The chain uses TRBV10-2 and TRBJ2-7; D gene uncertain. Per the germline V gene, CDR1 is WSHSY and CDR2 is SAAADI. The CDR3 is 13 residues long. The ends were cut back, 7 bases at V and 3 bases at J, with 13 bases in the middle. The CDR3 spells CASMKTDLYEQYF. CDR3 coding DNA: TGCGCCAGCATGAAAACCGACCTCTACGAGCAGTACTTC.